The 10 T cell receptor beta chains presented below share a single source sample, sequenced in a study of cytomegalovirus exposure and HLA in healthy donors. PCR amplification relied on 60 Vbeta primers (plus 13 Jbeta primers). TCRdb keeps only in-frame clones here, not all; method: immunoSEQ multiplex PCR. The data contain fewer than 200,000 clones, about four fifths of them singletons. The source material was PBMCs. These receptors originate from a woman aged 18-35 years in good health and CMV-seropositive.

The chain links TRBV7-9 to TRBJ2-5; no definite D call. CDR1 is SEHNR and CDR2 is FQNEAQ in the germline V gene (reference sequence). Trimming pared 1 base from V and 4 bases from J, leaving 10 bases between. The CDR3 covers 14 residues. CDR3 sequence: CASSLDVSRETQYF. Here the CDR3 DNA reads TGTGCCAGCAGCTTAGACGTGAGCCGAGAGACCCAGTACTTC. The full variable domain, in which reference TRBV7-9 and TRBJ2-5 provide the parts outside the CDR3, is DTGVSQNPRHKITKRGQNVTFRCDPISEHNRLYWYRQTLGQGPEFLTYFQNEAQLEKSRLLSDRFSAERPKGSFSTLEIQRTEQGDSAMYLCASSLDVSRETQYFGPGTRLLVL.

This clone was seen once. The chain carries TRBV28 and TRBJ1-1; 9 bases match TRBD1. The CDR3 runs to 16 residues. V trimming: 1 base; J trimming: 4 bases; junction bases outside the gene matches: 7. Germline-derived CDR1 and CDR2 are MDHEN and SYDVKM. CDR3 DNA: TGTGCCAGCAGTTTATCCTTCACAGGGGGCGGCACTGAAGCTTTCTTT. Residues: CASSLSFTGGGTEAFF.

V usage is TRBV19 and J usage is TRBJ1-5; D gene uncertain. Per the germline V gene, CDR1 is LNHDA and CDR2 is SQIVND (reference sequence). The V and J ends lost 7 bases and 0 bases respectively, with 16 bases between them. The CDR3 covers 16 residues. In DNA form, the CDR3 reads TGTGCCAGTAATTCGGGCGTCGGGAATAGCAATCAGCCCCAGCATTTT. This sequence encodes CASNSGVGNSNQPQHF.

This CDR3 is CASSLEGRQETQYF. The CDR3 region has the DNA TGTGCCAGCAGCTTAGAGGGGCGGCAAGAGACCCAGTACTTC. The chain links TRBV7-6 to TRBJ2-5; perhaps TRBD1 as D (5 bases). The CDR3 covers 14 residues. The germline CDR1 and CDR2 sequences are SGHVS and FNYEAQ. Trimming took 1 base from V and 2 from J, leaving 8 bases between them.

The chain employs TRBV6-5 and TRBJ2-1, with D tentatively TRBD2 (5 bases). With 0 bases removed from V and 14 bases from J, the gap between germline ends came to 14 bases. Germline CDR1 reads MNHEY; CDR2 reads SVGAGI. The CDR3 runs 13 residues. The CDR3: CASSYSKRKGEFF. CDR3 bases: TGTGCCAGCAGTTACTCGAAGCGGAAAGGAGAGTTCTTC.

This chain uses TRBV15 with TRBJ2-1; D possibly corresponds to TRBD1 (6 bases). The CDR3 has 14 amino acids. Germline lookup yields CDR1 LNHNV and CDR2 YYDKDF (reference sequence). Trimming removed 2 bases at V and 4 bases at J, with 9 bases between. The CDR3 reads CATSRLQGYNEQFF. CDR3 in DNA: TGTGCCACCAGCAGACTACAGGGTTACAATGAGCAGTTCTTC.

This clone was counted a few times. The genes are TRBV5-1 and TRBJ2-2, with 11 positions matching TRBD2. Per germline, CDR1 SGHRS and CDR2 YFSETQ. V lost 1 base, J lost 1 base, and 3 bases stayed unmatched. This CDR3 is 17 amino acids long. The CDR3 DNA reads as TGCGCCAGCAGCTTGAGGCTAGCGGGGGGGAACACCGGGGAGCTGTTTTTT. Its protein is CASSLRLAGGNTGELFF.

The genes are TRBV5-1 and TRBJ2-2, with D possibly being TRBD2 (6 bases). The CDR3 is 14 residues long. Per germline, CDR1 SGHRS and CDR2 YFSETQ. V lost 0 bases to trimming and J lost 7 bases, with 10 bases between them. CDR3 DNA: TGCGCCAGCAGCTTGGGACTAGAGGTCGGGGAGCTGTTTTTT. Translated, it gives CASSLGLEVGELFF.

This chain joins TRBV5-1 and TRBJ1-1, with 9 bases identical to TRBD1. In germline, CDR1 is SGHRS, CDR2 YFSETQ. CDR3 length equals 14 residues. After removal of 4 bases from V and 8 bases from J, the junction contained 9 bases not matched to a gene. CDR3 loop: CASSPPGQGTEAFF. Written as DNA, the CDR3 is TGCGCCAGCAGCCCGCCGGGACAGGGTACAGAAGCTTTCTTT.

The genes are TRBV6-1 and TRBJ1-2; D remains unclear. Germline V gives CDR1 MNHNS, CDR2 SASEGT. The ends were cut back, 3 bases at V and 5 bases at J, with 10 bases in the middle. The CDR3 consists of 13 residues. The CDR3 DNA sequence: TGTGCCAGCAGTGACGTGTTCTTATATGGCTACACCTTC. Its translation: CASSDVFLYGYTF.